Each of the 21 T cell receptor beta chains below was sequenced from the same sample in a study of shared clonotypes between healthy human individuals. CD8 cells classed as naive were CD45RO-negative and positively selected for CCR7, excluding terminally differentiated effector memory CD45RA+ cells. Here immunoSEQ multiplex PCR was the method, and the copy in TCRdb shows in-frame clones only, minus some. The sample lists about 2.1 million clones; 93% were seen once. The sequencing sample was made of naive CD8+ T cells from PBMCs. The receptors come from a man aged 18 to 29 in good health. Some clones in this sample may be carry-over from other donors' samples.

The chain has TRBV15 and TRBJ2-5, with 9 nucleotides matching TRBD2. The germline V gene encodes CDR1 LNHNV and CDR2 YYDKDF (reference sequence). The trim removed 0 bases at V and 1 base at J, leaving 0 bases unmatched. The CDR3 contains 15 residues. Here the CDR3 DNA reads TGTGCCACCAGCAGAGAGCGGGGGGGCCAAGAGACCCAGTACTTC. It is translated as CATSRERGGQETQYF. Using reference TRBV15 and TRBJ2-5 for the parts outside the CDR3, the full variable domain is DAMVIQNPRYQVTQFGKPVTLSCSQTLNHNVMYWYQQKSSQAPKLLFHYYDKDFNNEADTPDNFQSRRPNTSFCFLDIRSPGLGDTAMYLCATSRERGGQETQYFGPGTRLLVL.

This clone occurred once. The J gene is TRBJ2-2, the V gene TRBV6-5; D not resolved. This CDR3 has 14 amino acids. V lost 4 bases and J 6 bases, leaving 12 bases between the germline ends. CDR1 is MNHEY and CDR2 is SVGAGI in the germline V gene. The CDR3 DNA follows: TGTGCCAGCAGTTCCGTTCCGTTTCCCGGGGAGCTGTTTTTT. This codes for CASSSVPFPGELFF.

This sequence joins TRBV6-1 and TRBJ1-1; D not certain. From germline, CDR1 is MNHNS and CDR2 SASEGT. The CDR3 has 14 amino acids. The V and J ends lost 5 bases and 7 bases respectively, with 17 bases between them. CDR3 nucleotide sequence: TGTGCCAGCAGTCGGCTTGAGATTGTGGATGAAGCTTTCTTT. Translating it yields CASSRLEIVDEAFF.

The chain employs TRBV18 and TRBJ2-7; maybe TRBD2 (6 bases). The CDR3 covers 13 residues. V was trimmed by 4 bases and J by 5 bases, leaving 12 bases between them. Germline V gene data show CDR1 as KGHSH and CDR2 as LQKENI. The CDR3 region is CASSLTSQHEQYF. Written as DNA, the CDR3 is TGTGCCAGCTCACTGACTAGTCAACACGAGCAGTACTTC.

This chain joins TRBV19 and TRBJ1-5; tentatively, D is TRBD1 (6 bases). V dropped 11 bases and J dropped 3 bases, with 8 bases sitting between them. Germline V gene sequence: CDR1 LNHDA, CDR2 SQIVND (reference sequence). There are 11 residues in the CDR3. The CDR3 loop reads CAAGDNQPQHF. The CDR3 nucleotides are TGTGCCGCAGGGGACAATCAGCCCCAGCATTTT.

The chain employs TRBV30 and TRBJ1-4; D gene uncertain. V lost 0 bases and J lost 4, with 9 bases in between. The CDR3 has 14 residues. The germline CDR1 and CDR2 sequences are GTSNPN and SVGIG (reference sequence). CDR3 coding DNA: TGTGCCTGGAGTGTACTACAGCATAATGAAAAACTGTTTTTT. It yields the protein CAWSVLQHNEKLFF.

On this clone itself: At one of its ends the junction is not consistent with the germline gene, which may arise from a read error. The rearrangement joins TRBV7-8 to TRBJ1-2, with D possibly being TRBD1 (6 bases). Germline V gives CDR1 SGHVS, CDR2 FQNEAQ. The CDR3 covers 14 residues. The CDR3 spells CASSDTGQSHPSAF. The CDR3 DNA follows: TGTGCCAGCAGCGATACAGGACAGAGTCACCCTTCGGCGTTC. The entire variable domain, with the rest obtained from reference TRBV7-8 and TRBJ1-2, is as follows: GAGVSQSPRYKVAKRGQDVALRCDPISGHVSLFWYQQALGQGPEFLTYFQNEAQLDKSGLPSDRFFAERPEGSVSTLKIQRTQQEDSAVYLCASSDTGQSHPSAFGSGTRLTVV.

Concerning this clone: Other DNA sequences from this sample encode an identical CDR3 as well. This chain connects TRBV27 to TRBJ2-7; the D is unclear. Per germline, CDR1 MNHEY and CDR2 SMNVEV (reference sequence). With 1 base removed from V and 6 bases from J, the gap between germline ends came to 7 bases. The CDR3 extends over 12 amino acids. The CDR3, as DNA: TGTGCCAGCAGTTTATTGCTTGGCGAGCAGTACTTC. Protein product: CASSLLLGEQYF.

The chain has TRBV28 and TRBJ2-3; TRBD1 aligns across 7 bases. J was trimmed by 2 bases and V by 3 bases; bases with no gene match: 8. The length of the CDR3 is 16 residues. Looked up from germline, CDR1 is MDHEN and CDR2 is SYDVKM. In nucleotides, the CDR3 is TGTGCCAGCAGTTTTTCCGGGGACAGCTACACAGATACGCAGTATTTT. Protein product: CASSFSGDSYTDTQYF.

The rearrangement joins TRBV28 to TRBJ2-1; 9 bases map to TRBD2. The V gene end was trimmed by 4 bases and the J gene end by 4 bases; junction bases not matched to a gene: 17. Germline V CDR1 and CDR2: MDHEN, SYDVKM. CDR3 size: 19 residues. The chain's CDR3 is CASSSPLLASGVGYNEQFF. The CDR3 DNA sequence: TGTGCCAGCAGTTCACCCCTGCTGGCTAGCGGGGTTGGTTACAATGAGCAGTTCTTC.

This chain connects TRBV2 to TRBJ2-3; TRBD2 agrees at 7 bases. V trimming: 8 bases; J trimming: 0 bases; junction bases outside the gene matches: 2. From germline, CDR1 is SNHLY and CDR2 FYNNEI. The CDR3 is 13 amino acids. CDR3 loop: CASRGGSTDTQYF. The CDR3 DNA sequence: TGTGCCAGCCGCGGGGGTAGCACAGATACGCAGTATTTT.

Comments on this clone: Other DNA sequences of this sample code for an identical CDR3. V usage is TRBV9 and J usage is TRBJ2-5, with D maybe TRBD2 (6 bases). V was cut by 0 bases and J by 2 bases, with 8 bases left in between. This CDR3 region has 14 residues. Germline-derived CDR1 and CDR2 are SGDLS and YYNGEE. This CDR3 reads CASSVAGLQETQYF. DNA of the CDR3: TGTGCCAGCAGCGTAGCCGGACTACAAGAGACCCAGTACTTC.

The J gene is TRBJ2-2, the V gene TRBV9; 12 nucleotides agree with TRBD2. CDR1 is SGDLS, CDR2 YYNGEE, per germline. V lost 0 bases, J lost 4 bases, and 10 bases stayed unmatched. The CDR3 length is 19 residues. DNA for the CDR3: TGTGCCAGCAGCGTAGATCTGGTGACTAGCGGGAGAGTCACCGGGGAGCTGTTTTTT. This codes for CASSVDLVTSGRVTGELFF. Using reference TRBV9 and TRBJ2-2 for the parts outside the CDR3, the full variable domain is DSGVTQTPKHLITATGQRVTLRCSPRSGDLSVYWYQQSLDQGLQFLIQYYNGEERAKGNILERFSAQQFPDLHSELNLSSLELGDSALYFCASSVDLVTSGRVTGELFFGEGSRLTVL.

The chain has TRBV21-1 and TRBJ2-2; the table's D call, TRBD2, has no DNA check behind it. TRBV21-1 is classified as a pseudogene. The CDR3 has 19 amino acids. CDR3: CASSKLQGSGRANTGELFF. The DNA of the CDR3 is TGTGCCAGCAGCAAATTGCAGGGTAGCGGGAGGGCGAACACCGGGGAGCTGTTTTTT.

This clone has more than one count but fewer than ten. V usage is TRBV28 and J usage is TRBJ1-5, with TRBD1 matching over 7 bases. The V and J ends lost 7 bases and 2 bases, in that order; junction bases with no gene match: 8. Germline-derived CDR1 and CDR2 are MDHEN and SYDVKM. The CDR3 covers 15 residues. CDR3 protein: CASNDRVGGNQPQHF. The DNA of the CDR3 is TGTGCCAGCAACGACAGGGTCGGGGGCAATCAGCCCCAGCATTTT.

The chain recombines TRBV19 with TRBJ1-5; a possible D gene is TRBD1 (5 bases). The CDR3 sequence is 13 residues long. Germline V gene data show CDR1 as LNHDA and CDR2 as SQIVND (reference sequence). With 1 base removed from V and 6 bases from J, the gap between germline ends came to 7 bases. Here the CDR3 reads CASSIGRVQPQHF. For the CDR3, the DNA is TGTGCCAGTAGTATAGGCAGGGTTCAGCCCCAGCATTTT.

This clone showed up just a few times. Other DNA sequences within the sample encode an identical CDR3. The rearrangement joins TRBV27 to TRBJ2-3, with D unresolved. The CDR3 totals 12 residues. Germline CDR1 reads MNHEY; CDR2 reads SMNVEV (reference sequence). V was trimmed by 5 bases and J by 1 base, leaving 4 bases between them. The CDR3 nucleotides read TGTGCCAGCAGTCCAGGCACAGATACGCAGTATTTT. Translating gives CASSPGTDTQYF.

The chain has TRBV15 and TRBJ2-3, with 7 positions matching TRBD1. The germline V gene encodes CDR1 LNHNV and CDR2 YYDKDF (reference sequence). The V and J ends lost 2 bases and 2 bases, in that order; junction bases with no gene match: 13. The CDR3 loop spans 18 amino acids. The CDR3 DNA follows: TGTGCCACCAGCAGATACCCCTTCGGACAGGAACACACAGATACGCAGTATTTT. It translates to CATSRYPFGQEHTDTQYF.

The chain has TRBV21-1 and TRBJ2-1; whether TRBD2, the table's D call, matches the DNA was not checked. TRBV21-1 is termed a pseudogene. The CDR3 covers 16 residues. As DNA, the CDR3 is TGTGCCAGCAGCAAAGTTGGGGGGGACTCCTCGGATCAGCAGTTCTTC. Translation: CASSKVGGDSSDQQFF.

J is TRBJ1-3 and V is TRBV7-2, with a weak D call TRBD1 (5 bases). The CDR3 runs to 18 residues. The germline CDR1 and CDR2 sequences are SGHTA and FQGNSA. V lost 1 base, J lost 0 bases, and 16 bases lay in between. The CDR3 protein is CASSLDEQGRGSGNTIYF. The DNA of the CDR3 is TGTGCCAGCAGCTTAGACGAGCAGGGTAGAGGCTCTGGAAACACCATATATTTT.

The chain joins TRBV27 to TRBJ2-1; D ambiguous. Germline-derived CDR1 and CDR2 are MNHEY and SMNVEV (reference sequence). The V and J ends lost 3 bases and 4 bases respectively, with 7 bases between them. The CDR3 sequence is 13 residues long. The CDR3 DNA is TGTGCCAGCAGTTTTTACAGATACAATGAGCAGTTCTTC. It codes for CASSFYRYNEQFF.